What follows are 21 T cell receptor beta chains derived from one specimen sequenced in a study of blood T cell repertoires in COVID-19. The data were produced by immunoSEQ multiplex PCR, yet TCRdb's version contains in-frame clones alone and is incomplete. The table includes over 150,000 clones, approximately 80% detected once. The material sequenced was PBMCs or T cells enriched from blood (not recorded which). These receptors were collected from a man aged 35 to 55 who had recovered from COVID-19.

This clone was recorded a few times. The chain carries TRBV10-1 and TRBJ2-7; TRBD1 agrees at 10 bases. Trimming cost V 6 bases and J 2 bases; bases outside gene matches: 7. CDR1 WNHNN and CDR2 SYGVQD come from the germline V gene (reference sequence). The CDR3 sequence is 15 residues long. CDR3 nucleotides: TGCGCCAGCAGCGGTAAGGGACAGGGGCCCTACGAGCAGTACGTC. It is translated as CASSGKGQGPYEQYV.

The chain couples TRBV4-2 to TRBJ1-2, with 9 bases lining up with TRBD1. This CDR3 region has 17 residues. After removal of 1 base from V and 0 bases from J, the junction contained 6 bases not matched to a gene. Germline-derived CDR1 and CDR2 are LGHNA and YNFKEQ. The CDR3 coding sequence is TGTGCCAGCAGCCAAGCTTCCGGGACAGGGCCTAACTATGGCTACACCTTC. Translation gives CASSQASGTGPNYGYTF.

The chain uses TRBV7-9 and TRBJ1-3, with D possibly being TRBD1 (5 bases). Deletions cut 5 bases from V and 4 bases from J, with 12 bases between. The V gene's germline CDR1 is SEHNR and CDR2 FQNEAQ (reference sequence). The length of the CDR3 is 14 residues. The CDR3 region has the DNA TGTGCCAGCAGCAGACAGATTCTGGGAAACACCATATATTTT. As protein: CASSRQILGNTIYF.

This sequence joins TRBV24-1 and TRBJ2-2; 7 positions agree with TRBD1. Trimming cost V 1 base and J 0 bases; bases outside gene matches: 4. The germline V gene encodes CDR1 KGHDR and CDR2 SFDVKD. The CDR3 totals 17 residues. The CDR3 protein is CATSDFHRGTNTGELFF. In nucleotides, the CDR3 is TGTGCCACCAGTGATTTTCACAGGGGTACGAACACCGGGGAGCTGTTTTTT.

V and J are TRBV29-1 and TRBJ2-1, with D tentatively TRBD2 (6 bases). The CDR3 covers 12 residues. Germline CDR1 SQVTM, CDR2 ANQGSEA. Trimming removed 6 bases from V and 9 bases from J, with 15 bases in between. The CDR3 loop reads CSVVATSTEQFF. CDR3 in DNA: TGCAGCGTGGTCGCTACTAGCACTGAGCAGTTCTTC.

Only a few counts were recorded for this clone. The CDR3 is CASSPGMPDNEQFF. The CDR3 DNA is TGTGCCAGCAGCCCAGGGATGCCCGACAATGAGCAGTTCTTC. The V and J genes are TRBV7-3 and TRBJ2-1; weak D call: TRBD1 (5 bases). This CDR3 comprises 14 residues. CDR1 SGHTA and CDR2 FQGTGA come from the germline V gene. Trimming left V 5 bases short and J 5 bases short, with 13 bases between.

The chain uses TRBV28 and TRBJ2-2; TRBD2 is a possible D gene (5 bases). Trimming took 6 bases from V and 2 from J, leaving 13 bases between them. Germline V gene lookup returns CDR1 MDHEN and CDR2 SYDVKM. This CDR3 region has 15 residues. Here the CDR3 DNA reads TGTGCCAGCAGGTCGACGACGGGAAACACCGGGGAGCTGTTTTTT. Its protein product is CASRSTTGNTGELFF.

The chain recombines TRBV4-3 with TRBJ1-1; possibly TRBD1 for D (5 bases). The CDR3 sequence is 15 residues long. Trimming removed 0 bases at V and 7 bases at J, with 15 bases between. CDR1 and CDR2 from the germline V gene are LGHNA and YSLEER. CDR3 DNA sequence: TGCGCCAGCAGCCAAGATGGGAGGGGAGAGGGTGAAGCTTTCTTT. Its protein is CASSQDGRGEGEAFF.

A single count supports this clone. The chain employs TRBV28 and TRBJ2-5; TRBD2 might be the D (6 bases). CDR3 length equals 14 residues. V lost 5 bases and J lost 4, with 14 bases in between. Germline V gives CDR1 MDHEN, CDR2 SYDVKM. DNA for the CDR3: TGTGCCAGCAGTGTACCGGGACTGGGAGAGACCCAGTACTTC. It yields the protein CASSVPGLGETQYF.

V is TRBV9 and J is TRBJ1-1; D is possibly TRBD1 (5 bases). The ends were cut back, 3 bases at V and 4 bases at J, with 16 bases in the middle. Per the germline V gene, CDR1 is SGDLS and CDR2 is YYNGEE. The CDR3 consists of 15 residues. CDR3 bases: TGTGCCAGCAGCGGCCGAGGAGGGGCCGGCACTGAAGCTTTCTTT. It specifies CASSGRGGAGTEAFF. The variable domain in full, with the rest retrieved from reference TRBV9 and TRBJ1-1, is DSGVTQTPKHLITATGQRVTLRCSPRSGDLSVYWYQQSLDQGLQFLIQYYNGEERAKGNILERFSAQQFPDLHSELNLSSLELGDSALYFCASSGRGGAGTEAFFGQGTRLTVV.

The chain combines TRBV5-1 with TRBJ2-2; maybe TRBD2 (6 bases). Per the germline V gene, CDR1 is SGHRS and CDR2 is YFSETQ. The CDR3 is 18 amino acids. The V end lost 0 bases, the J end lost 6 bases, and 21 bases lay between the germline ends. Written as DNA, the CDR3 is TGCGCCAGCAGCTTGGGGTATATAGGAGGGAAGGATTCCGGGGAGCTGTTTTTT. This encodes CASSLGYIGGKDSGELFF.

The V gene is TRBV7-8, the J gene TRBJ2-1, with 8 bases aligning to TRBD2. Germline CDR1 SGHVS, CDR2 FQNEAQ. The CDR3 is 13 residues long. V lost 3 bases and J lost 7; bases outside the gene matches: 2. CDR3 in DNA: TGTGCCAGCAGCTTCGCGGGAGGAAATGAGCAGTTCTTC. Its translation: CASSFAGGNEQFF.

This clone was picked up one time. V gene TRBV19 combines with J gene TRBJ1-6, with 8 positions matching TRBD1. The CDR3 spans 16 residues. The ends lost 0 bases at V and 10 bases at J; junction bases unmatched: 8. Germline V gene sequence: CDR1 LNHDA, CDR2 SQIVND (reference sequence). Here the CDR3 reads CASSIDSDRVGSPLHF. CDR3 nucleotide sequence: TGTGCCAGTAGTATAGATTCGGACAGGGTCGGGTCACCCCTCCACTTT.

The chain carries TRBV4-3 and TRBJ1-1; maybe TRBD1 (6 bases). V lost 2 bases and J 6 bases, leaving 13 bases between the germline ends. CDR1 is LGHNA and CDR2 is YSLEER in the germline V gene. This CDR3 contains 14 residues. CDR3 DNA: TGCGCCAGCAGCCAAATACAGGGCGGGTCTGAAGCTTTCTTT. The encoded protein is CASSQIQGGSEAFF.

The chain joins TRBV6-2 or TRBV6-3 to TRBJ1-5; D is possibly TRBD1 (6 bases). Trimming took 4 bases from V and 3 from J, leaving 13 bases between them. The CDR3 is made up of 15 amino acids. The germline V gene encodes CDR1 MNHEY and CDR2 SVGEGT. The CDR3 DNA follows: TGTGCCAGCAGTTCCTACAGGGTACACAATCAGCCCCAGCATTTT. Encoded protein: CASSSYRVHNQPQHF.

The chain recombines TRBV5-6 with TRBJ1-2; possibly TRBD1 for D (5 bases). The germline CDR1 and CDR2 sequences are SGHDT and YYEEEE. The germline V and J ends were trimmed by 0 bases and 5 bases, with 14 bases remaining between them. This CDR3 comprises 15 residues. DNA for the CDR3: TGTGCCAGCAGCTTGGAGGGGTGGGCAGCTTATGGCTACACCTTC. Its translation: CASSLEGWAAYGYTF.

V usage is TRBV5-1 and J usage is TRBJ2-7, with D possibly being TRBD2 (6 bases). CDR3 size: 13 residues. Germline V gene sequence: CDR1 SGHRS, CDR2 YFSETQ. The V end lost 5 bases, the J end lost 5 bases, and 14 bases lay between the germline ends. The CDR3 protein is CASSPLGGNEQYV. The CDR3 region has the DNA TGCGCCAGCAGTCCCTTGGGCGGGAACGAGCAGTACGTC.

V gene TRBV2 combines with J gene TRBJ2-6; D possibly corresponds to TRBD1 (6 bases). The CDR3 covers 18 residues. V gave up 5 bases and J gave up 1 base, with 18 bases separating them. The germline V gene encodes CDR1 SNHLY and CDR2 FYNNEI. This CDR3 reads CASSPQGHSSSGANVLTF. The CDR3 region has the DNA TGTGCCAGCAGTCCCCAGGGACATAGTTCATCTGGGGCCAACGTCCTGACTTTC.

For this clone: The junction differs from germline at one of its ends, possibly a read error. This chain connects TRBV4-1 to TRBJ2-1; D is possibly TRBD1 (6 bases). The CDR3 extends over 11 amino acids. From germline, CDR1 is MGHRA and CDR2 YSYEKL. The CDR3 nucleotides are TGCGCCAGCAGCCAAGTTAGGGGGTTGGTCTTC. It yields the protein CASSQVRGLVF.

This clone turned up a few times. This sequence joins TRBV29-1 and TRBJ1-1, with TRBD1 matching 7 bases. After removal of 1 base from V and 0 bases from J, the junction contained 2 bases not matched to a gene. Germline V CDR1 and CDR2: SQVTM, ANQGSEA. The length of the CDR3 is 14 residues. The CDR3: CSVEGDRLNTEAFF. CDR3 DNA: TGCAGCGTTGAAGGGGACAGACTGAACACTGAAGCTTTCTTT. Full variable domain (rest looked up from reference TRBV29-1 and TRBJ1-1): SAVISQKPSRDICQRGTSLTIQCQVDSQVTMMFWYRQQPGQSLTLIATANQGSEATYESGFVIDKFPISRPNLTFSTLTVSNMSPEDSSIYLCSVEGDRLNTEAFFGQGTRLTVV.

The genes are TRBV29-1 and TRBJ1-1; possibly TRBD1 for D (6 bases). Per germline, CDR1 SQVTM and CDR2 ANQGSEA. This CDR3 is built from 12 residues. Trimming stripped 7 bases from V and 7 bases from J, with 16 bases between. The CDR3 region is CSGLDSHGEAFF. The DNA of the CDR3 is TGCAGCGGGTTGGACAGCCACGGTGAAGCTTTCTTT.